Listed below are T cell receptor beta chains from one sample, sequenced in a study of T cell changes during pregnancy in multiple sclerosis. The assay was immunoSEQ multiplex PCR, and TCRdb's table has in-frame clones only and misses some. There are 90,000 to 100,000 clones in the sample; approximately 95% occur only once, and about 3.9% lies in the top ten. Material: peripheral blood, obtained in the first trimester of pregnancy. These receptors came from a female donor with multiple sclerosis, enrolled in a pregnancy study. Each CDR3 is given with its conserved first and last residue. A D gene is named only where the DNA matches it firmly. The size entry is marked missing in some rows and otherwise reads once, few, many or a size class.

>.|TRBJ1-1|TRBV6-1|.
CASRERLMVSGTEAFF
TGTGCCAGCAGGGAACGGCTCATGGTCTCGGGCACTGAAGCTTTCTTT
>TRBD1|TRBJ1-2|TRBV5-6|many
CASSWEGQGNNYGYTF
TGTGCCAGCAGCTGGGAAGGACAGGGGAATAACTATGGCTACACCTTC
>.|TRBJ1-4|TRBV5-6|.
CASRKGTGNNEKLFF
TGTGCCAGCAGAAAGGGTACAGGAAATAATGAAAAACTGTTTTTT
>TRBD1|TRBJ2-5|TRBV11-3|.
CASSLGTGIPETQYF
TGTGCCAGCAGCTTGGGGACAGGGATTCCGGAGACCCAGTACTTC
>TRBD1|TRBJ1-4|TRBV5-1|.
CASSLSGTGSEKLFF
TGCGCCAGCAGCTTGTCAGGGACAGGGAGTGAAAAACTGTTTTTT
>TRBD1|TRBJ1-1|TRBV9|.
CASSAGQGRWSEGYEAFF
TGTGCCAGCAGCGCAGGACAGGGCCGGTGGTCGGAGGGATATGAAGCTTTCTTT
>.|TRBJ1-5|TRBV7-2|.
CASSLFGGYSNQPQHF
TGTGCCAGCAGCTTATTTGGGGGGTATAGCAATCAGCCCCAGCATTTT
>.|TRBJ1-5|TRBV7-2|.
CASSQKFGDNQPQHF
TGTGCCAGCAGCCAAAAATTCGGGGACAATCAGCCCCAGCATTTT
>TRBD1|TRBJ2-1|TRBV9|.
CASSPRDRVNNEQFF
TGTGCCAGCAGCCCCCGGGACAGGGTGAACAATGAGCAGTTCTTC
>.|TRBJ2-7|TRBV5-1|.
CASSVGPSYEQYF
TGCGCCAGCAGCGTTGGCCCCTCCTACGAGCAGTACTTC
>TRBD1|TRBJ1-5|TRBV7-6|.
CASSLGTGGPYSNQPQHF
TGTGCCAGCAGCCTCGGGACAGGGGGCCCATATAGCAATCAGCCCCAGCATTTT
>TRBD2|TRBJ2-1|TRBV5-1|.
CASSSGLAGAPSNNEQFF
TGCGCCAGCAGCTCTGGACTAGCGGGGGCCCCCTCAAACAATGAGCAGTTCTTC
>.|TRBJ1-4|TRBV7-2|.
CASSLVYRDPPVELFF
TGTGCCAGCAGCTTAGTCTACAGAGATCCTCCTGTGGAACTGTTTTTT
>TRBD1|TRBJ2-7|TRBV27|.
CASSSSRGTGNYEQYF
TGTGCCAGCAGTTCCTCCCGAGGGACAGGTAACTACGAGCAGTACTTC
>.|TRBJ1-3|TRBV12-5|.
CASGLELVGNTIYF
TGTGCTAGTGGTTTGGAACTAGTTGGAAACACCATATATTTT
>.|TRBJ2-7|TRBV5-1|.
CASTLKGGSSYEQYF
TGCGCCAGCACCCTCAAGGGGGGGTCCTCCTACGAGCAGTACTTC
>.|TRBJ1-1|TRBV13|.
CASSSGGTEAFF
TGTGCCAGCAGCTCCGGGGGGACTGAAGCTTTCTTT
>TRBD2|TRBJ2-1|TRBV2|.
CASSSGTLDYTEQFF
TGTGCCAGCTCCAGCGGGACTCTAGATTACACTGAGCAGTTCTTC
>.|TRBJ2-3|TRBV6-1|.
CASSEVSGADTQYF
TGTGCCAGCAGTGAAGTTAGCGGCGCAGATACGCAGTATTTT
>TRBD2|TRBJ2-5|TRBV9|.
CASSGTSGETQYF
TGTGCCAGCAGCGGGACTAGCGGCGAGACCCAGTACTTC
>.|TRBJ1-1|TRBV12-5|once
CASGLVRGDGDTEAFF
TGTGCTAGTGGTTTGGTACGGGGGGACGGAGACACTGAAGCTTTCTTT
>TRBD1|TRBJ2-3|TRBV14|.
CASSPTGGRTDTQYF
TGTGCCAGCAGCCCGACAGGGGGCCGGACAGATACGCAGTATTTT
>TRBD1|TRBJ1-1|TRBV11-1|.
CASSSGTGGVEVLF
TGTGCCAGCAGCTCCGGGACAGGGGGCGTGGAAGTTCTCTTT
>TRBD1|TRBJ1-5|TRBV5-1|.
CASSSGTGTNQPQHF
TGCGCCAGCAGCTCCGGGACAGGGACCAATCAGCCCCAGCATTTT
>.|TRBJ1-6|TRBV6-5|.
CASSYGTGKGSPLHF
TGTGCCAGCAGTTACGGTACAGGGAAGGGTTCACCCCTCCACTTT
>.|TRBJ2-3|TRBV5-1|.
CASSLSGHRTQGGSTYF
TGCGCCAGCAGCTTAAGCGGCCACCGGACACAGGGGGGGAGTACGTATTTT
>.|TRBJ2-1|TRBV15|.
CATSLLMDEQFF
TGTGCCACCAGCCTCCTAATGGATGAGCAGTTCTTC
>.|TRBJ1-2|TRBV20-1|.
CTTGGVEGYTF
TGCACCACCGGCGGAGTGGAGGGCTACACCTTC